The 21 T cell receptor beta chains given below trace back to one sample, sequenced in a study of T cells in localized non-small cell lung cancer. Assay: immunoSEQ multiplex PCR; the TCRdb copy retains only in-frame clones and omits some. The sample lists 1,500 to 2,000 clones, roughly 24% seen once, with roughly 9.8% in the top ten. Sequenced here: lung tumor tissue, sampled before any cancer treatment. The receptor source for this set is a male donor at least 60 years old with stage II squamous cell lung carcinoma.

Here the CDR3 reads CAWSRGTGRLYGYTF. The CDR3 region has the DNA TGTGCCTGGAGTAGAGGGACAGGTCGGCTATATGGCTACACCTTC. V and J are TRBV30 and TRBJ1-2, with 8 bases fitting TRBD1. CDR1 GTSNPN and CDR2 SVGIG come from the germline V gene (reference sequence). The CDR3 totals 15 residues. V lost 2 bases and J lost 5; bases outside the gene matches: 10. Full variable domain (outside the CDR3, taken from reference TRBV30 and TRBJ1-2): SQTIHQWPATLVQPVGSPLSLECTVEGTSNPNLYWYRQAAGRGLQLLFYSVGIGQISSEVPQNLSASRPQDRQFILSSKKLLLSDSGFYLCAWSRGTGRLYGYTFGSGTRLTVV.

This clone has more than one count but fewer than ten. V is TRBV6-8 and J is TRBJ1-3; 7 nucleotides match TRBD1. The CDR3 covers 14 residues. V shed 8 bases, J shed 0 bases, and the junction held 4 bases outside the gene matches. Germline loops: CDR1 MNHGY, CDR2 SAAAGT. The CDR3, as DNA: TGTGCCAGCGGGGGACAGTCCTCTGGAAACACCATATATTTT. It encodes CASGGQSSGNTIYF.

The chain uses TRBV11-3 and TRBJ1-1; D is perhaps TRBD1 (6 bases). Germline assignment: CDR1 SGHNT and CDR2 YENEEA. This CDR3 is 19 amino acids long. The V end was cut by 1 base, the J end by 2 bases, with 23 bases between. CDR3 sequence: CASSLVVWGHLHPNTEAFF. The CDR3 DNA is TGTGCCAGCAGCTTAGTCGTTTGGGGACACCTTCACCCCAACACTGAAGCTTTCTTT.

V gene TRBV9 combines with J gene TRBJ1-2; TRBD1 matches at 7 bases. In germline, CDR1 is SGDLS, CDR2 YYNGEE. CDR3 size: 15 residues. After removal of 9 bases from V and 6 bases from J, the junction contained 17 bases not matched to a gene. CDR3 bases: TGTGCCATCCAAGGAGGGGGCCCTCTCTCGGATGGCTACACCTTC. This codes for CAIQGGGPLSDGYTF.

The V call is TRBV15, the J call TRBJ1-5; the D is unclear. CDR3 length: 15 amino acids. The V end lost 0 bases, the J end lost 1 base, and 7 bases lay between the germline ends. Germline assignment: CDR1 LNHNV and CDR2 YYDKDF (reference sequence). The CDR3 sequence: CATSRDLGSNQPQHF. CDR3 bases: TGTGCCACCAGCAGAGATCTGGGAAGCAATCAGCCCCAGCATTTT.

This clone was found a few times. V gene TRBV15 combines with J gene TRBJ2-3, with 8 bases lining up with TRBD1. CDR1 is LNHNV, CDR2 YYDKDF, per germline (reference sequence). V shed 3 bases and J 10 bases; nucleotides not matched to a gene: 9. The CDR3 extends over 14 amino acids. CDR3: CATSSFGQGNAQYF. DNA of the CDR3: TGTGCCACCAGCAGTTTCGGACAGGGCAATGCGCAGTATTTT.

J is TRBJ2-1 and V is TRBV2; the D gene is possibly TRBD2 (5 bases). The ends were cut back, 4 bases at V and 3 bases at J, with 19 bases in the middle. Germline CDR1 reads SNHLY; CDR2 reads FYNNEI. This CDR3 region has 17 residues. CDR3 nucleotide sequence: TGTGCCAGCAGTGCCCCAATAAACCTAGAGGGCTACAATGAGCAGTTCTTC. Residues: CASSAPINLEGYNEQFF.

The V gene is TRBV28, the J gene TRBJ1-1; TRBD1 matches 7 bases. The CDR3 is 13 residues long. Losses at the gene ends were 8 bases for V and 4 bases for J; bases not matched to a gene: 7. CDR1 is MDHEN, CDR2 SYDVKM, per germline. The DNA for the CDR3 is TGTGCCAGCGGGGGACAGTATCTCACTGAAGCTTTCTTT. Its translation: CASGGQYLTEAFF.

The chain uses TRBV12-5 and TRBJ1-1; 10 positions match TRBD1. Germline assignment: CDR1 LGHNT and CDR2 FRNRAP. The CDR3 has 14 amino acids. Trimming removed 3 bases from V and 5 bases from J; junction bases left unmatched: 3. The CDR3 here is CASGFGQGGTEAFF. CDR3 nucleotide sequence: TGTGCTAGTGGTTTCGGACAGGGGGGGACTGAAGCTTTCTTT.

This clone was detected only a few times. This chain links TRBV6-1 with TRBJ2-3; 8 bases agree with TRBD2. This CDR3 has 14 amino acids. Germline CDR1 and CDR2: MNHNS and SASEGT. J was trimmed by 5 bases and V by 2 bases; bases with no gene match: 3. As DNA, the CDR3 is TGTGCCAGCAGTGAACCGGGACTAGTAGATACGCAGTATTTT. The encoded protein is CASSEPGLVDTQYF.

This clone has more than one count but fewer than ten. V usage is TRBV6-8 and J usage is TRBJ2-7; D perhaps matches TRBD1 (6 bases). V lost 0 bases, J lost 4 bases, and 10 bases lay in between. CDR1 is MNHGY, CDR2 SAAAGT, per germline. The length of the CDR3 is 14 residues. CDR3 protein: CASSYSPDSYEQYF. The CDR3 nucleotides are TGTGCCAGCAGTTACTCGCCGGACAGTTACGAGCAGTACTTC.

The rearrangement uses TRBV11-3 and TRBJ2-5, with 9 bases lining up with TRBD1. The ends lost 3 bases at V and 4 bases at J; junction bases unmatched: 6. Germline V CDR1 and CDR2: SGHNT, YENEEA. The CDR3 is made up of 15 amino acids. The CDR3 loop is CASSFAGTGIETQYF. CDR3 nucleotides: TGTGCCAGCAGCTTTGCCGGGACAGGGATAGAGACCCAGTACTTC.

This clone was counted only a few times. The genes are TRBV6-8 and TRBJ2-1, with 10 bases fitting TRBD1. The CDR3 loop spans 14 amino acids. Germline CDR1 is MNHGY and CDR2 is SAAAGT. V was clipped by 2 bases and J by 9 bases; unmatched bases: 4. CDR3 in DNA: TGTGCCAGCAGTTACGGGGGACAGGGGAGTGAGCAGTTCTTC. It specifies CASSYGGQGSEQFF.

This clone is deemed large. The chain uses TRBV11-3 and TRBJ2-1; perhaps TRBD2 as D (5 bases). V was trimmed by 5 bases and J by 8 bases, leaving 22 bases between them. CDR3 length: 16 amino acids. The germline V gene has CDR1 SGHNT and CDR2 YENEEA. This CDR3 reads CASSILGIRRNDEQFF. As DNA, the CDR3 is TGTGCCAGCAGCATACTCGGGATCCGCCGGAACGATGAGCAGTTCTTC.

The chain carries TRBV29-1 and TRBJ2-1; 13 bases are shared with TRBD2. This CDR3 spans 14 amino acids. Germline loops: CDR1 SQVTM, CDR2 ANQGSEA. Trimming removed 1 base from V and 7 bases from J; junction bases left unmatched: 1. The CDR3 sequence is CSVEGTSGSNEQFF. The DNA for the CDR3 is TGCAGCGTTGAAGGGACTAGCGGGAGTAATGAGCAGTTCTTC.

V gene TRBV29-1 combines with J gene TRBJ2-7, with D possibly called TRBD1 or TRBD2 (5 bases each). Between the trimmed V and J ends, which lost 7 bases and 0 bases, there was a span of 13 bases. Per the germline V gene, CDR1 is SQVTM and CDR2 is ANQGSEA. The CDR3 is 13 amino acids. Here the CDR3 DNA reads TGCAGCGCCCAGGGACGGACCTCCTACGAGCAGTACTTC. Its translation: CSAQGRTSYEQYF.

J is TRBJ2-7 and V is TRBV6-8, with TRBD2 as a possible D gene (5 bases). Germline values: CDR1 MNHGY, CDR2 SAAAGT. V dropped 8 bases and J dropped 2 bases, with 13 bases sitting between them. This CDR3 has 13 amino acids. CDR3 sequence reads: CASGSAGTYEQYF. CDR3 nucleotides: TGTGCCAGCGGGAGTGCGGGTACCTACGAGCAGTACTTC.

By sample share, this clone is large. The rearrangement links TRBV29-1 to TRBJ2-7; maybe TRBD2 (7 bases). The ends were cut back, 5 bases at V and 0 bases at J, with 11 bases in the middle. CDR3 length: 13 residues. CDR1 is SQVTM and CDR2 is ANQGSEA in the germline V gene. For the CDR3, the DNA is TGCAGCGTTAGGGGGGGACACTCCTACGAGCAGTACTTC. This sequence encodes CSVRGGHSYEQYF.

This rearrangement joins TRBV9 to TRBJ2-7; 7 bases align to TRBD1. The CDR3 has 13 residues. CDR1 and CDR2 (germline): SGDLS, YYNGEE. Unmatched junction bases numbered 6, after V lost 4 bases and J lost 5 bases. CDR3 in amino acids: CASSPGQPNEQYF. The CDR3 nucleotides read TGTGCCAGCAGCCCGGGACAGCCAAACGAGCAGTACTTC.

This clone was counted only a few times. V is TRBV7-5 and J is TRBJ2-2; the table's D call, TRBD2, has no DNA check behind it. TRBV7-5 is an annotated pseudogene. The CDR3 has 14 residues. The CDR3 sequence is CASSLGVLTGELFF. CDR3 coding DNA: TGTGCCAGCAGCTTGGGAGTTCTCACCGGGGAGCTGTTTTTT.

This clone is labeled medium-sized (0.01 to 0.1%). The J gene is TRBJ2-7, the V gene TRBV11-3, with D perhaps matching TRBD2 (5 bases). V was pared by 5 bases and J by 0 bases, with 14 bases between. The germline V gene encodes CDR1 SGHNT and CDR2 YENEEA. The CDR3 has 15 amino acids. CDR3 in amino acids: CASSPTIASSYEQYF. In nucleotides, the CDR3 is TGTGCCAGCAGCCCGACGATAGCGAGCTCCTACGAGCAGTACTTC.